This is a list of T cell receptor beta chains from one sample in a study of identical twins. Each CDR3 protein is one row after TCRdb ran MiXCR on the 5' RACE reads. The table lists about 100,000 distinct CDR3 sequences, just under 6% of them singletons. The sequencing sample was made of memory T cells sorted from blood. The origin of the receptors is a woman in her 50s in good health. CDR3s leave out the opening cysteine and the closing phenylalanine or tryptophan. The order of the fields is V gene, clone size, J gene, CDR3 protein. Part of the rows lack a size; the others show once, few, many or a class for expanded clones.

TRBV20-1	many	TRBJ2-2	SARDADVGGELF
TRBV20-1	few	TRBJ2-1	SATQHNEQF
TRBV29-1	many	TRBJ2-1	SVEDRETGTSYAEQF
TRBV20-1	many	TRBJ1-4	SASGDGLEKLF
TRBV14	many	TRBJ1-2	ASSQAFPLRGYT
TRBV11-3	many	TRBJ1-2	ASSLDPRQYGYT
TRBV20-1	once	TRBJ1-4	SATGTVNEKLF
TRBV5-1	many	TRBJ1-6	ASSERQGGNSPLH
TRBV12-3/TRBV12-4	many	TRBJ2-2	ASSPSGRTGELF
TRBV6-1	many	TRBJ1-4	ASRMPGQGEKLF
TRBV4-2	many	TRBJ2-2	ASSQIRENTGELF
TRBV25-1	many	TRBJ2-1	ASEELEQF
TRBV11-3	many	TRBJ2-1	ASSLGQNNEQF
TRBV5-1	many	TRBJ2-1	ASSLGVGDSH
TRBV25-1	many	TRBJ1-2	ASSPFPRAGGDYGYT
TRBV20-1	many	TRBJ2-3	SARDQLAGEADTQY
TRBV7-9	many	TRBJ2-5	ASSPGEGTPQETQY
TRBV5-1	many	TRBJ1-2	ASGQNYGYT
TRBV7-9	many	TRBJ2-1	ASSSSGISYNEQF
TRBV19	NA	TRBJ1-1	ASSMWGPSEAF
TRBV29-1	many	TRBJ2-2	SVSSLGQGTGELF
TRBV29-1	many	TRBJ1-1	SVGLGTATEAF
TRBV20-1	many	TRBJ1-6	SAQGQGAGNSPLH
TRBV20-1	many	TRBJ2-7	SARDDRVFSYEQY
TRBV19	few	TRBJ2-3	ASSMRGSTDTQY
TRBV10-3	many	TRBJ1-3	AISESYSGNTIY
TRBV11-2	NA	TRBJ1-1	ASSSYRGSTEAF
TRBV6-5	NA	TRBJ2-6	ASSLNRDRPFSGANVLT
TRBV11-3	many	TRBJ2-1	ASSLRGLGEQF
TRBV7-9	few	TRBJ2-6	ASSLRTRTGANVLT
TRBV5-6	many	TRBJ1-4	ASSFTGREKLF
TRBV10-3	NA	TRBJ2-5	AIGSQETQY
TRBV6-4	many	TRBJ2-7	ASSSGTYEQY
TRBV18	NA	TRBJ2-5	TSSPRLGDQETQY
TRBV29-1	many	TRBJ1-2	SVVAGSYGYT
TRBV20-1	few	TRBJ2-4	SATSQGAAKNIQY
TRBV3-1	many	TRBJ1-4	ASSQGRGRSEKLF
TRBV15	few	TRBJ2-4	ATSNEQGMRFGIQY